The 30 T cell receptor beta chains below all came from one sample that was sequenced in a study of response to subunit inactivated influenza vaccine (dated by TCRdb to 2016 to 2019). Libraries came from RT-PCR. The sequencer was an Illumina HiSeq 2500. TCRdb trimmed public reads at Q25 via fastp, called clones via MiXCR and kept in-frame beta chains. Entries that share a CDR3 protein sequence are merged under the most common genes and DNA. This sample lists over 150,000 distinct CDR3 sequences; roughly a tenth were detected once. The ten largest make up approximately 13% of the sample. This specimen's time point label, per the study, means: approximately 40 days after influenza vaccine administration. Source: non-naive T cells sorted from PBMCs, taken roughly 48 days after vaccination. The cell subset or site label here, explained by the study, means: memory T cell fraction. The receptors derive from a man aged 50 or older who received an inactivated influenza vaccine. Donor details come from another sample of the same person, matched by shared clones.

This clonotype has a count of ten or more. This rearrangement joins TRBV20-1 to TRBJ1-2; no reliable D call. Trimming took off 7 bases at V and 0 bases at J, with 15 bases between the two ends. The CDR3 contains 14 residues. CDR1 and CDR2 from the germline V gene are DFQATT and SNEGSKA (reference sequence). The CDR3 loop reads CSVTRPGTNYGYTF. In DNA, the CDR3 is TGCAGTGTCACTCGACCGGGAACTAACTATGGCTACACCTTC.

The table lists this clonotype with a few counts. The CDR3 loop is CSATRTGGGTDTQYF. CDR3 coding DNA: TGCAGTGCTACGAGGACAGGGGGCGGCACAGATACGCAGTATTTT. The rearrangement joins TRBV20-1 to TRBJ2-3; 11 bases are a match to TRBD1. CDR3 length: 15 amino acids. Germline CDR1 DFQATT, CDR2 SNEGSKA (reference sequence). The ends lost 4 bases at V and 1 base at J; junction bases unmatched: 4.

The chain is built from TRBV5-1 and TRBJ2-1; possibly TRBD2 for D (5 bases). In germline, CDR1 is SGHRS, CDR2 YFSETQ. V dropped 0 bases and J dropped 3 bases, with 7 bases sitting between them. The CDR3 is 14 residues long. CDR3 amino acids: CASSLAGNYNEQFF. CDR3 DNA sequence: TGCGCCAGCAGCTTGGCGGGGAACTACAATGAGCAGTTCTTC. The whole variable domain, filled in from reference TRBV5-1 and TRBJ2-1, reads KAGVTQTPRYLIKTRGQQVTLSCSPISGHRSVSWYQQTPGQGLQFLFEYFSETQRNKGNFPGRFSGRQFSNSRSEMNVSTLELGDSALYLCASSLAGNYNEQFFGPGTRLTVL.

This clonotype was counted ten times or more. V is TRBV3-1 and J is TRBJ2-2; D unclear. The length of the CDR3 is 14 residues. Trimming shortened V by 3 bases and J by 3 bases, and 8 bases separated the two germline ends. The V gene's germline CDR1 is LGHDT and CDR2 YNNKEL (reference sequence). CDR3 DNA sequence: TGTGCCAGCAGCCAGGGTACGGACACCGGGGAGCTGTTTTTT. Its translation is CASSQGTDTGELFF.

This clonotype was seen repeatedly, ten times or more. The chain joins TRBV7-9 to TRBJ2-5; D is possibly TRBD2 (5 bases). This CDR3 spans 12 amino acids. Germline V gene data show CDR1 as SEHNR and CDR2 as FQNEAQ (reference sequence). V shed 5 bases and J shed 4 bases, with 8 bases lying between them. CDR3: CASSQEGETQYF. CDR3 nucleotide sequence: TGTGCCAGCAGCCAAGAGGGAGAGACCCAGTACTTC.

This clonotype was recorded a few times. CDR3 in DNA: TGCGCCAGCAGTGGGCGGACAGGGGCGTCCGGTCAGCCCCAGCATTTT. Its protein is CASSGRTGASGQPQHF. The J gene is TRBJ1-5, the V gene TRBV10-2; TRBD1 aligns across 9 bases. The CDR3 contains 16 residues. Germline values: CDR1 WSHSY, CDR2 SAAADI. J lost 6 bases, V lost 4 bases, and 10 bases had no gene match.

There are a few counts of this clonotype. This sequence joins TRBV28 and TRBJ2-7, with 9 nucleotides matching TRBD1. Losses at the gene ends were 6 bases for V and 4 bases for J; bases not matched to a gene: 7. This CDR3 has 14 residues. CDR1 and CDR2 (germline): MDHEN, SYDVKM. CDR3 sequence: CASRGQGPIYEQYF. The CDR3 coding sequence is TGTGCCAGCAGGGGACAGGGACCTATTTACGAGCAGTACTTC.

This clonotype was counted ten times or more. The CDR3 loop reads CAISSGTGKNSPLHF. CDR3 nucleotide sequence: TGTGCCATCAGCTCCGGGACAGGGAAGAATTCACCCCTCCACTTT. This chain joins TRBV10-3 and TRBJ1-6; 9 positions agree with TRBD1. The CDR3 has 15 amino acids. V trimming: 6 bases; J trimming: 7 bases; junction bases outside the gene matches: 7. Germline CDR1 and CDR2: ENHRY and SYGVKD.

The chain joins TRBV11-2 to TRBJ2-2, with no clear D. There are 14 residues in the CDR3. Trimming took 7 bases from V and 0 from J, leaving 9 bases between them. Germline assignment: CDR1 SGHAT and CDR2 FQNNGV. The CDR3 bases are TGTGCCAGCATCTCCCGGGCGAACACCGGGGAGCTGTTTTTT. As protein: CASISRANTGELFF.

This clonotype showed up many times. V and J are TRBV28 and TRBJ2-1; D might be TRBD2 (6 bases). Per germline, CDR1 MDHEN and CDR2 SYDVKM. The V and J ends lost 3 bases and 4 bases respectively, with 22 bases between them. This CDR3 spans 18 amino acids. The CDR3 DNA sequence: TGTGCCAGCAGTTTTCTACCTTTTAAAGCGGGCCGTTACAATGAGCAGTTCTTC. Protein: CASSFLPFKAGRYNEQFF.

The chain recombines TRBV29-1 with TRBJ2-5, with 7 bases matching TRBD1. Germline V gene sequence: CDR1 SQVTM, CDR2 ANQGSEA. This CDR3 contains 15 residues. The V gene end was trimmed by 3 bases and the J gene end by 0 bases; junction bases not matched to a gene: 7. CDR3 amino acids: CSVDLQGQYQETQYF. CDR3 nucleotide sequence: TGCAGCGTTGACCTCCAGGGACAGTACCAAGAGACCCAGTACTTC.

This clonotype has more than one count but fewer than ten. This chain joins TRBV7-2 and TRBJ1-5, with D possibly TRBD1 on 6 matching bases. CDR1 SGHTA and CDR2 FQGNSA come from the germline V gene. The CDR3 is 14 residues long. V lost 5 bases, J lost 4 bases, and 12 bases lay in between. CDR3 loop: CASSVTGQNQPQHF. The DNA for the CDR3 is TGTGCCAGCAGCGTTACAGGGCAGAATCAGCCCCAGCATTTT.

The rearrangement links TRBV7-2 to TRBJ2-5, with 8 bases lining up with TRBD2. The J segment lost 3 bases and the V segment lost 2 bases, leaving 8 bases of the junction unmatched. The CDR3 consists of 16 residues. CDR1 is SGHTA, CDR2 FQGNSA, per germline. The CDR3 protein is CASSLLGLAGKETQYF. The CDR3, as DNA: TGTGCCAGCAGCTTACTTGGATTAGCGGGGAAAGAGACCCAGTACTTC.

There are a few counts of this clonotype. The CDR3 bases are TGTGCCAGCAGCTCCACCCAGGGAGGAAGCACAGATACGCAGTATTTT. This translates into CASSSTQGGSTDTQYF. This chain joins TRBV7-6 and TRBJ2-3, with D possibly being TRBD2 (6 bases). Germline loops: CDR1 SGHVS, CDR2 FNYEAQ. Deletions cut 4 bases from V and 0 bases from J, with 14 bases between. This CDR3 is 16 amino acids long.

This clonotype was found many times. The chain has TRBV6-2 or TRBV6-3 and TRBJ2-7; tentatively, D is TRBD1 (5 bases). In germline, CDR1 is MNHEY, CDR2 SVGEGT. V lost 6 bases, J lost 4 bases, and 16 bases lay in between. The CDR3 has 14 residues. CDR3 sequence (DNA): TGTGCCAGCAGCCGCCGCCAGGGTGGGTACGAGCAGTACTTC. It encodes CASSRRQGGYEQYF.

In its sample, this clonotype was seen many times. This chain joins TRBV6-1 and TRBJ1-6, with D unresolved. The CDR3 runs to 14 residues. The germline CDR1 and CDR2 sequences are MNHNS and SASEGT. Deletions cut 7 bases from V and 10 bases from J, with 17 bases between. The CDR3 region has the DNA TGTGCCAGCATCCTGGACCGGTCTGGATCACCCCTCCACTTT. This gives the protein CASILDRSGSPLHF.

The V gene is TRBV12-5, the J gene TRBJ2-1; 7 bases fit TRBD2. Losses at the gene ends were 6 bases for V and 4 bases for J; bases not matched to a gene: 12. CDR3 length: 16 residues. Germline V gives CDR1 LGHNT, CDR2 FRNRAP. In nucleotides, the CDR3 is TGTGCTAGTGGACATACCGGGACTAAGAATTACAATGAGCAGTTCTTC. Protein sequence: CASGHTGTKNYNEQFF. Full variable domain (missing parts from reference TRBV12-5 and TRBJ2-1): DARVTQTPRHKVTEMGQEVTMRCQPILGHNTVFWYRQTMMQGLELLAYFRNRAPLDDSGMPKDRFSAEMPDATLATLKIQPSEPRDSAVYFCASGHTGTKNYNEQFFGPGTRLTVL.

There are a few counts of this clonotype. The CDR3 loop is CASSAESGGQPQHF. CDR3 DNA: TGTGCCAGCAGCGCGGAGTCAGGGGGACAGCCCCAGCATTTT. The chain joins TRBV9 to TRBJ1-5, with 7 bases that match TRBD1. The V gene's germline CDR1 is SGDLS and CDR2 YYNGEE. This CDR3 contains 14 residues. V dropped 3 bases and J dropped 7; count of bases not matched to a gene: 7.

This clonotype occurred many times. The V gene is TRBV28, the J gene TRBJ1-6; 8 nucleotides line up with TRBD1. V lost 10 bases and J lost 3; bases outside the gene matches: 5. This CDR3 region has 14 residues. Germline V gene lookup returns CDR1 MDHEN and CDR2 SYDVKM. CDR3 residues: CAIQTGGYNSPLHF. The CDR3, as DNA: TGTGCCATCCAAACAGGGGGCTATAATTCACCCCTCCACTTT.

The chain links TRBV9 to TRBJ1-5, with D possibly being TRBD1 (5 bases). The CDR3 spans 15 residues. CDR1 is SGDLS and CDR2 is YYNGEE in the germline V gene. With 0 bases removed from V and 6 bases from J, the gap between germline ends came to 13 bases. The CDR3 coding sequence is TGTGCCAGCAGCGTAGGCGGCCAGGGAAGTCAGCCCCAGCATTTT. Amino acids: CASSVGGQGSQPQHF.

Relative to its sample, this clonotype is medium-sized. The rearrangement joins TRBV4-1 to TRBJ2-5, with D possibly matching TRBD2 (6 bases). The germline V and J ends were trimmed by 0 bases and 2 bases, with 16 bases remaining between them. Germline V gene lookup returns CDR1 MGHRA and CDR2 YSYEKL. The CDR3 consists of 17 residues. The CDR3 spells CASSQESSGGPQETQYF. The CDR3 bases are TGCGCCAGCAGCCAAGAATCCAGCGGAGGGCCTCAAGAGACCCAGTACTTC.

This clonotype was detected only a few times. The chain combines TRBV4-1 with TRBJ1-6, with D unresolved. The CDR3 runs to 12 residues. The germline V gene encodes CDR1 MGHRA and CDR2 YSYEKL. V dropped 4 bases and J dropped 7 bases, with 5 bases sitting between them. CDR3 protein: CASSPLNSPLHF. The CDR3 DNA follows: TGCGCCAGCAGCCCTCTCAATTCACCCCTCCACTTT.

The chain employs TRBV20-1 and TRBJ2-7, with 12 bases lining up with TRBD1. This CDR3 contains 15 residues. The V gene end was trimmed by 6 bases and the J gene end by 5 bases; junction bases not matched to a gene: 11. Germline lookup yields CDR1 DFQATT and CDR2 SNEGSKA (reference sequence). The CDR3, as DNA: TGCAGTGCCCAGGGGCGGGACAGGGGGCCAAACGAGCAGTACTTC. It codes for CSAQGRDRGPNEQYF.

This clonotype was counted between two and nine times. The V and J genes are TRBV12-3 or TRBV12-4 and TRBJ2-1; D possibly uses TRBD1 or TRBD2 (6 bases each). The CDR3 is made up of 14 amino acids. The V gene lost 7 bases and the J gene lost 8 bases, with 18 bases spanning the gap. The DNA of the CDR3 is TGTGCCAGCACCACGGGGGCAGGGATGGATGAGCAGTTCTTC. This codes for CASTTGAGMDEQFF.

The V and J genes are TRBV7-8 and TRBJ2-5, with a weak D call TRBD2 (5 bases). Germline lookup yields CDR1 SGHVS and CDR2 FQNEAQ. The CDR3 is 16 residues long. Trimming took off 1 base at V and 4 bases at J, with 16 bases between the two ends. The DNA of the CDR3 is TGTGCCAGCAGCTTAGTGATGAATTCACGGGGAGAGACCCAGTACTTC. Its translation is CASSLVMNSRGETQYF.

This clonotype was counted ten times or more. CDR3 DNA: TGCGCCAGCAGCTTGGACCGTGAAAAACTGTTTTTT. It codes for CASSLDREKLFF. The V and J genes are TRBV5-1 and TRBJ1-4; D not resolved. Germline CDR1 is SGHRS and CDR2 is YFSETQ. The CDR3 contains 12 residues. Trimming cost V 0 bases and J 7 bases, with 4 bases left between them.

This clonotype occurred a few times. V gene TRBV27 combines with J gene TRBJ2-6, with D unresolved. Germline lookup yields CDR1 MNHEY and CDR2 SMNVEV (reference sequence). This CDR3 is 17 amino acids long. Deletions cut 1 base from V and 0 bases from J, with 10 bases between. The CDR3 loop reads CASSLYWATSGANVLTF. The DNA for the CDR3 is TGTGCCAGCAGTTTATATTGGGCTACCTCTGGGGCCAACGTCCTGACTTTC.

This clonotype was counted at least ten times. The chain carries TRBV28 and TRBJ1-5; possibly TRBD1 for D (6 bases). Trimming removed 2 bases from V and 6 bases from J, with 17 bases in between. Germline CDR1 MDHEN, CDR2 SYDVKM. The CDR3 covers 16 residues. CDR3 residues: CASSLIGGAAGQPQHF. The CDR3 nucleotides are TGTGCCAGCAGTTTAATCGGGGGCGCGGCGGGTCAGCCCCAGCATTTT.

On this clonotype itself: The junction does not match germline at one end; this may be a read error. The V call is TRBV7-7, the J call TRBJ2-3; 8 bases match TRBD1. The CDR3 runs to 13 residues. Germline assignment: CDR1 SSHAT and CDR2 FNYEAQ (reference sequence). The CDR3, as DNA: TGTGCTAGCAGCCAGACAGGGGTAGATACGCAGTATTTT. Residues: CASSQTGVDTQYF.

In its sample, this clonotype was seen many times. This chain joins TRBV20-1 and TRBJ2-5; maybe TRBD2 (6 bases). Trimming removed 1 base from V and 5 bases from J, with 17 bases in between. Germline CDR1 and CDR2: DFQATT and SNEGSKA (reference sequence). The CDR3 is 15 amino acids. The CDR3 DNA follows: TGCAGTGCTAGAGGTATTTCGGGAGTGGATGAGACCCAGTACTTC. This sequence encodes CSARGISGVDETQYF.